These 30 T cell receptor beta chains share one sample of origin, sequenced in a study of cytomegalovirus exposure and HLA in healthy donors. The PCR had 60 Vbeta and 13 Jbeta primers. Using immunoSEQ multiplex PCR, the repertoire was profiled, and TCRdb retains in-frame clones only, with some absent. The sample includes 75,000 to 95,000 clones. Material: PBMCs. The receptor set was obtained from a girl aged 5-17 years in good health and CMV-seropositive.

The V and J genes are TRBV5-1 and TRBJ2-7, with D possibly matching TRBD2 (6 bases). Trimming removed 2 bases from V and 5 bases from J, with 17 bases in between. CDR3 length equals 15 residues. Germline V gives CDR1 SGHRS, CDR2 YFSETQ. DNA of the CDR3: TGCGCCAGCAGCTTCTTCGGACCACCTAGCGACGAGCAGTACTTC. Its translation is CASSFFGPPSDEQYF.

CDR3 amino acids: CASSQGLILQGLRDTEAFF. CDR3 nucleotide sequence: TGTGCCAGCAGCCAAGGCTTAATCCTTCAGGGGCTAAGGGACACTGAAGCTTTCTTT. The chain links TRBV14 to TRBJ1-1, with D perhaps matching TRBD1 (6 bases). V lost 1 base and J 3 bases, leaving 24 bases between the germline ends. The length of the CDR3 is 19 residues. The germline V gene encodes CDR1 SGHDN and CDR2 FVKESK.

The CDR3 region is CASSHANRLAGGYEQYF. The CDR3 DNA sequence: TGTGCCAGCAGCCATGCTAACCGACTAGCGGGGGGTTACGAGCAGTACTTC. V usage is TRBV4-2 and J usage is TRBJ2-7; 13 bases match TRBD2. The CDR3 totals 17 residues. Germline CDR1 reads LGHNA; CDR2 reads YNFKEQ. The J segment lost 4 bases and the V segment lost 3 bases, leaving 9 bases of the junction unmatched.

This chain connects TRBV7-9 to TRBJ2-2; unclear D gene. The CDR3 spans 12 residues. Germline lookup yields CDR1 SEHNR and CDR2 FQNEAQ (reference sequence). Trimming left V 5 bases short and J 8 bases short, with 9 bases between. The CDR3 region is CASSLYEGELFF. CDR3 sequence (DNA): TGTGCCAGCAGCCTTTACGAGGGGGAGCTGTTTTTT.

CDR3 region: CASSQETTASDTQYF. The CDR3 DNA reads as TGCGCCAGCAGCCAAGAAACCACTGCTTCAGATACGCAGTATTTT. This sequence joins TRBV4-3 and TRBJ2-3; D uncertain. The CDR3 covers 15 residues. Germline V lookup: CDR1 LGHNA, CDR2 YSLEER. Trimming cost V 0 bases and J 4 bases, with 11 bases left between them.

The V and J genes are TRBV10-3 and TRBJ1-6; the match to TRBD1 covers 7 bases. CDR3 length equals 15 residues. Trimming took 6 bases from V and 9 from J; bases not matched to a gene: 11. Germline V lookup: CDR1 ENHRY, CDR2 SYGVKD. CDR3 amino acids: CAIRGTDLERSPLHF. CDR3 nucleotide sequence: TGTGCCATCAGGGGGACAGACCTAGAGCGTTCACCCCTCCACTTT.

The V and J genes are TRBV7-3 and TRBJ1-2; D unresolved. Germline lookup yields CDR1 SGHTA and CDR2 FQGTGA. V lost 2 bases to trimming and J lost 2 bases, with 12 bases between them. There are 15 residues in the CDR3. The chain's CDR3 is CASSLGHGRNYGYTF. The CDR3 DNA sequence: TGTGCCAGCAGCTTAGGTCATGGGCGAAACTATGGCTACACCTTC.

The gene calls are TRBV5-6 and TRBJ1-2, with TRBD1 matching over 7 bases. Germline CDR1 is SGHDT and CDR2 is YYEEEE. The V gene end was trimmed by 6 bases and the J gene end by 4 bases; junction bases not matched to a gene: 6. The CDR3 sequence is 13 residues long. CDR3 in amino acids: CASIKQGTYGYTF. In DNA form, the CDR3 reads TGTGCCAGCATCAAACAGGGGACCTATGGCTACACCTTC.

DNA for the CDR3: TGTGCCAGCACCGGGAGAGGGCTAAGGAAAGAGACCCAGTACTTC. It encodes CASTGRGLRKETQYF. V usage is TRBV6-6 and J usage is TRBJ2-5, with D possibly TRBD2 on 6 matching bases. V was trimmed by 7 bases and J by 3 bases, leaving 18 bases between them. CDR1 and CDR2 (germline): MNHNY, SVGAGI (reference sequence). The CDR3 consists of 15 residues.

The chain couples TRBV2 to TRBJ1-4, with a weak D call TRBD1 (5 bases). The CDR3 totals 12 residues. Germline V gene sequence: CDR1 SNHLY, CDR2 FYNNEI. Trimming pared 6 bases from V and 3 bases from J, leaving 5 bases between. Here the CDR3 DNA reads TGTGCCAGCAGGGGGCCTAATGAAAAACTGTTTTTT. This codes for CASRGPNEKLFF.

The chain joins TRBV7-2 to TRBJ1-5; D uncertain. The CDR3 sequence is 15 residues long. Trimming left V 1 base short and J 3 bases short, with 10 bases between. Germline CDR1 is SGHTA and CDR2 is FQGNSA. CDR3 region: CASSLVADPNQPQHF. CDR3 in DNA: TGTGCCAGCAGCTTAGTCGCGGATCCCAATCAGCCCCAGCATTTT.

The chain links TRBV9 to TRBJ2-5; TRBD2 matches 12 bases. Germline values: CDR1 SGDLS, CDR2 YYNGEE. The CDR3 runs 16 residues. V dropped 3 bases and J dropped 5; count of bases not matched to a gene: 8. CDR3: CASSATSGGSGETQYF. The CDR3 nucleotides are TGTGCCAGCAGCGCAACTAGCGGGGGGAGCGGCGAGACCCAGTACTTC.

V gene TRBV5-1 combines with J gene TRBJ1-1; D is unclear. The CDR3 sequence is 14 residues long. The germline V gene encodes CDR1 SGHRS and CDR2 YFSETQ. V lost 0 bases, J lost 1 base, and 7 bases lay in between. As DNA, the CDR3 is TGCGCCAGCAGCTTGGACGGGTCGAACACTGAAGCTTTCTTT. It encodes CASSLDGSNTEAFF.

The chain combines TRBV25-1 with TRBJ2-3, with 10 bases matching TRBD2. Germline V gives CDR1 MGHDK, CDR2 SYGVNS. V trimming: 6 bases; J trimming: 3 bases; junction bases outside the gene matches: 6. The CDR3 totals 15 residues. CDR3 sequence reads: CASRSSGGLTDTQYF. As DNA, the CDR3 is TGTGCCAGCAGATCTAGCGGGGGATTAACAGATACGCAGTATTTT.

This chain joins TRBV18 and TRBJ2-5; 10 nucleotides align to TRBD1. V was clipped by 0 bases and J by 3 bases; unmatched bases: 1. The CDR3 is made up of 15 amino acids. Germline-derived CDR1 and CDR2 are KGHSH and LQKENI. The CDR3 protein is CASSPPGQGKETQYF. CDR3 nucleotide sequence: TGTGCCAGCTCACCACCGGGACAGGGGAAAGAGACCCAGTACTTC. The full variable domain, rest sourced from reference TRBV18 and TRBJ2-5, is NAGVMQNPRHLVRRRGQEARLRCSPMKGHSHVYWYRQLPEEGLKFMVYLQKENIIDESGMPKERFSAEFPKEGPSILRIQQVVRGDSAAYFCASSPPGQGKETQYFGPGTRLLVL.

The chain combines TRBV10-3 with TRBJ2-3; D uncertain. Trimming pared 0 bases from V and 4 bases from J, leaving 5 bases between. CDR1 is ENHRY and CDR2 is SYGVKD in the germline V gene. There are 13 residues in the CDR3. As DNA, the CDR3 is TGTGCCATCAGTGAGTCGAGCGCAGATACGCAGTATTTT. As protein: CAISESSADTQYF.

In regard to this clone: Mismatch with germline at one junction end may stem from a read error. This rearrangement joins TRBV19 to TRBJ1-5; 8 bases match TRBD1. CDR3 length equals 14 residues. Per the germline V gene, CDR1 is LNHDA and CDR2 is SQIVND (reference sequence). In DNA, the CDR3 is TGTGCCAGTAGTGGGACAGGCAACAATCAGCACCAGCATTTT. The encoded protein is CASSGTGNNQHQHF. Complete variable domain (other parts from reference TRBV19 and TRBJ1-5): DGGITQSPKYLFRKEGQNVTLSCEQNLNHDAMYWYRQDPGQGLRLIYYSQIVNDFQKGDIAEGYSVSREKKESFPLTVTSAQKNPTAFYLCASSGTGNNQHQHFGDGTRLSIL.

The CDR3 is CASSMPSGASNTGELFF. The DNA of the CDR3 is TGTGCCAGTAGTATGCCTAGCGGGGCTTCGAACACCGGGGAGCTGTTTTTT. The J gene is TRBJ2-2, the V gene TRBV19, with TRBD2 matching over 9 bases. The V segment lost 3 bases and the J segment 0 bases; nucleotides outside the gene matches: 5. CDR3 size: 17 residues. Germline V lookup: CDR1 LNHDA, CDR2 SQIVND (reference sequence).

The V gene is TRBV11-2, the J gene TRBJ2-7; the D gene is possibly TRBD1 (5 bases). Germline lookup yields CDR1 SGHAT and CDR2 FQNNGV. CDR3 size: 14 residues. V was pared by 1 base and J by 3 bases, with 10 bases between. The CDR3 is CASSLAQVLYEQYV. CDR3 coding DNA: TGTGCCAGCAGCTTAGCACAGGTCCTCTACGAGCAGTACGTC.

CDR3 bases: TGTGCCAGCAGTCAGTGGAGAGACGGCTACACCTTC. Translating gives CASSQWRDGYTF. The V and J genes are TRBV6-1 and TRBJ1-2; D call uncertain. V was clipped by 5 bases and J by 8 bases, with 12 bases between them. The length of the CDR3 is 12 residues. Germline-derived CDR1 and CDR2 are MNHNS and SASEGT.

The V gene is TRBV30, the J gene TRBJ1-3; 7 bases align to TRBD1. The length of the CDR3 is 15 residues. Germline values: CDR1 GTSNPN, CDR2 SVGIG (reference sequence). The trim removed 0 bases at V and 4 bases at J, leaving 6 bases unmatched. DNA for the CDR3: TGTGCCTGGAGTGTACGCAGGGGGACGGGAAACACCATATATTTT. This translates into CAWSVRRGTGNTIYF.

The genes are TRBV2 and TRBJ2-7; 8 positions match TRBD1. Germline V gene sequence: CDR1 SNHLY, CDR2 FYNNEI. J was trimmed by 2 bases and V by 7 bases; bases with no gene match: 7. The CDR3 is made up of 14 amino acids. The CDR3 spells CASTRTGSPYEQYV. The CDR3 DNA sequence: TGTGCCAGCACTCGGACAGGGAGCCCCTACGAGCAGTACGTC.

CDR3 in DNA: TGTGCCAGCAGTTACCGGGGACAGGGGTACAATGAGCAGTTCTTC. It yields the protein CASSYRGQGYNEQFF. V gene TRBV6-6 combines with J gene TRBJ2-1; 10 bases line up with TRBD1. The CDR3 consists of 15 residues. The germline V gene encodes CDR1 MNHNY and CDR2 SVGAGI (reference sequence). The V segment lost 2 bases and the J segment 4 bases; nucleotides outside the gene matches: 2.

As regards this clone: At the DNA level, this CDR3 is encoded by other sequences in the same sample as well. The CDR3 protein is CASSVGGGGTEAFF. The CDR3, as DNA: TGTGCCAGCAGCGTAGGGGGCGGGGGCACTGAAGCTTTCTTT. The V call is TRBV9, the J call TRBJ1-1; possibly TRBD1 for D (5 bases). Looked up from germline, CDR1 is SGDLS and CDR2 is YYNGEE. The germline V and J ends were trimmed by 0 bases and 4 bases, with 10 bases remaining between them. This CDR3 contains 14 residues. Supplemented by reference TRBV9 and TRBJ1-1, the full variable domain reads DSGVTQTPKHLITATGQRVTLRCSPRSGDLSVYWYQQSLDQGLQFLIQYYNGEERAKGNILERFSAQQFPDLHSELNLSSLELGDSALYFCASSVGGGGTEAFFGQGTRLTVV.

The chain has TRBV14 and TRBJ1-4; no reliable D call. CDR3 length: 18 residues. Germline V lookup: CDR1 SGHDN, CDR2 FVKESK. The V end lost 3 bases, the J end lost 2 bases, and 19 bases lay between the germline ends. This CDR3 reads CASSQIHDGVSTNEKLFF. The CDR3 nucleotides are TGTGCCAGCAGCCAGATTCACGACGGGGTGTCGACTAATGAAAAACTGTTTTTT. Variable domain in full (rest from reference TRBV14 and TRBJ1-4): EAGVTQFPSHSVIEKGQTVTLRCDPISGHDNLYWYRRVMGKEIKFLLHFVKESKQDESGMPNNRFLAERTGGTYSTLKVQPAELEDSGVYFCASSQIHDGVSTNEKLFFGSGTQLSVL.

The chain has TRBV27 and TRBJ2-1, with 7 bases lining up with TRBD1. This CDR3 is built from 14 residues. After removal of 3 bases from V and 6 bases from J, the junction contained 5 bases not matched to a gene. Germline CDR1 MNHEY, CDR2 SMNVEV (reference sequence). The CDR3 coding sequence is TGTGCCAGCAGTTTCCCCGGGACAGCCAATGAGCAGTTCTTC. This translates into CASSFPGTANEQFF.

This chain joins TRBV5-1 and TRBJ2-3; 10 bases are shared with TRBD1. Germline loops: CDR1 SGHRS, CDR2 YFSETQ. The CDR3 is 15 residues long. With V trimmed by 4 bases and J by 4 bases, 6 bases remained unmatched. CDR3 amino acids: CASSGQGGVADTQYF. CDR3 DNA: TGCGCCAGCAGCGGACAGGGGGGGGTCGCAGATACGCAGTATTTT.

As concerns this clone: The germline gene is not matched at one end of the junction; a read error may be the cause. The V and J genes are TRBV7-7 and TRBJ2-2, with D possibly matching TRBD2 (6 bases). CDR1 SSHAT and CDR2 FNYEAQ come from the germline V gene (reference sequence). The CDR3 spans 18 residues. CDR3 sequence reads: CASSLAPLGLMNTGELFF. In nucleotides, the CDR3 is TGTGCTAGCAGCTTAGCACCTTTGGGACTCATGAACACCGGGGAGCTGTTTTTT.

V gene TRBV5-1 combines with J gene TRBJ2-7; D uncertain. V lost 4 bases to trimming and J lost 2 bases, with 10 bases between them. This CDR3 comprises 13 residues. From germline, CDR1 is SGHRS and CDR2 YFSETQ. This chain's CDR3 is CASSPEQTYEQYF. Here the CDR3 DNA reads TGCGCCAGCAGCCCCGAACAGACCTACGAGCAGTACTTC. The variable domain in full, completed from reference TRBV5-1 and TRBJ2-7, reads KAGVTQTPRYLIKTRGQQVTLSCSPISGHRSVSWYQQTPGQGLQFLFEYFSETQRNKGNFPGRFSGRQFSNSRSEMNVSTLELGDSALYLCASSPEQTYEQYFGPGTRLTVT.

The genes are TRBV7-8 and TRBJ1-1; the D gene is possibly TRBD1 (6 bases). Trimming took 9 bases from V and 0 from J, leaving 17 bases between them. The CDR3 has 15 amino acids. Germline assignment: CDR1 SGHVS and CDR2 FQNEAQ. The CDR3 DNA reads as TGTGCCAGGCCCGAGGGGGTGTTGATGAACACTGAAGCTTTCTTT. Translating it yields CARPEGVLMNTEAFF.